These 18 T cell receptor beta chains originate from one sample sequenced in a study of T cell changes during pregnancy in multiple sclerosis. Measured with immunoSEQ multiplex PCR; TCRdb has only the in-frame clones, and not every one. The data hold under 65,000 clones, with 80% to 95% observed a single time. Sequencing was performed on CD4+ T cells from peripheral blood mononuclear cells, taken after pregnancy. The receptors were sampled from a female donor with multiple sclerosis, enrolled in a pregnancy study.

The CDR3 reads CASSPIRVRDTQYF. In DNA form, the CDR3 reads TGTGCCAGCAGCCCTATCAGGGTCCGAGATACGCAGTATTTT. This chain links TRBV5-6 with TRBJ2-3, with a tentative D call TRBD1 (5 bases). This CDR3 contains 14 residues. Trimming stripped 4 bases from V and 5 bases from J, with 14 bases between. The germline gives CDR1 SGHDT, CDR2 YYEEEE.

This chain joins TRBV5-5 and TRBJ1-5, with D perhaps TRBD1 (5 bases). The CDR3 totals 14 residues. V was shortened by 4 bases and J by 5 bases, with 13 bases between the two germline ends. Per germline, CDR1 SGHKS and CDR2 YYEKEE (reference sequence). Written as DNA, the CDR3 is TGTGCCAGCAGCCGGAGTCGGGGGGATCAGCCCCAGCATTTT. Translated: CASSRSRGDQPQHF.

The chain carries TRBV27 and TRBJ1-2; D is unclear. V was pared by 0 bases and J by 4 bases, with 9 bases between. From germline, CDR1 is MNHEY and CDR2 SMNVEV (reference sequence). The CDR3 sequence is 14 residues long. CDR3 in DNA: TGTGCCAGCAGTTTATCGGTGGGGAGCTATGGCTACACCTTC. Translation: CASSLSVGSYGYTF.

The sample holds one count of this clone. The CDR3 DNA sequence: TGTGCCAGCAGTGGGGACAGAGGGGACACCTACGAGCAGTACTTC. Translation gives CASSGDRGDTYEQYF. The rearrangement links TRBV2 to TRBJ2-7; TRBD1 matches 7 bases. V trimming: 4 bases; J trimming: 2 bases; junction bases outside the gene matches: 8. The CDR3 spans 15 residues. CDR1 and CDR2 (germline): SNHLY, FYNNEI. Supplemented by reference TRBV2 and TRBJ2-7, the full variable domain reads EPEVTQTPSHQVTQMGQEVILRCVPISNHLYFYWYRQILGQKVEFLVSFYNNEISEKSEIFDDQFSVERPDGSNFTLKIRSTKLEDSAMYFCASSGDRGDTYEQYFGPGTRLTVT.

This chain joins TRBV18 and TRBJ2-1, with a possible D match to TRBD2 (6 bases). The CDR3 totals 17 residues. Deletions cut 6 bases from V and 2 bases from J, with 20 bases between. CDR1 KGHSH and CDR2 LQKENI come from the germline V gene. The CDR3, as DNA: TGTGCCAGCTCTCAAACGGGGGAGATCTCTACCTACAATGAGCAGTTCTTC. Its protein product is CASSQTGEISTYNEQFF. The full variable domain, with the rest looked up from reference TRBV18 and TRBJ2-1, is NAGVMQNPRHLVRRRGQEARLRCSPMKGHSHVYWYRQLPEEGLKFMVYLQKENIIDESGMPKERFSAEFPKEGPSILRIQQVVRGDSAAYFCASSQTGEISTYNEQFFGPGTRLTVL.

The gene calls are TRBV30 and TRBJ1-6; 7 bases line up with TRBD1. The CDR3 sequence is 17 residues long. V lost 3 bases, J lost 9 bases, and 17 bases stayed unmatched. Germline V lookup: CDR1 GTSNPN, CDR2 SVGIG (reference sequence). The CDR3, as DNA: TGTGCCTGGAGCCCCCTGACAGGGTCAAGGGTTGGTTCACCCCTCCACTTT. This sequence encodes CAWSPLTGSRVGSPLHF.

The gene calls are TRBV29-1 and TRBJ1-1; 10 nucleotides match TRBD1. CDR3 length equals 14 residues. V lost 6 bases and J lost 3; bases outside the gene matches: 7. In germline, CDR1 is SQVTM, CDR2 ANQGSEA. The CDR3 region is CSVRQGAVDTEAFF. For the CDR3, the DNA is TGCAGCGTCCGACAGGGGGCAGTGGACACTGAAGCTTTCTTT.

This chain connects TRBV10-3 to TRBJ2-3; D ambiguous. The germline CDR1 and CDR2 sequences are ENHRY and SYGVKD. V gave up 10 bases and J gave up 2 bases, with 7 bases separating them. This CDR3 contains 11 residues. CDR3 nucleotide sequence: TGTGCCAGCACAGACACAGATACGCAGTATTTT. Translating gives CASTDTDTQYF.

The gene calls are TRBV29-1 and TRBJ2-3; 10 nucleotides match TRBD2. The V and J ends lost 1 base and 6 bases, in that order; junction bases with no gene match: 7. Germline loops: CDR1 SQVTM, CDR2 ANQGSEA. The CDR3 length is 15 residues. The CDR3 spells CSVEGTSGRGDTQYF. The CDR3 DNA reads TGCAGCGTTGAAGGGACTAGCGGACGGGGGGATACGCAGTATTTT.

This chain uses TRBV29-1 with TRBJ1-1, with D perhaps matching TRBD1 (6 bases). Germline values: CDR1 SQVTM, CDR2 ANQGSEA. Trimming left V 4 bases short and J 3 bases short, with 12 bases between. The CDR3 contains 13 residues. The DNA for the CDR3 is TGCAGCGTTGGCAGGGGTTGGGACACTGAAGCTTTCTTT. Its protein product is CSVGRGWDTEAFF.

The rearrangement uses TRBV6-4 and TRBJ2-1; 13 positions match TRBD2. The V gene end was trimmed by 5 bases and the J gene end by 7 bases; junction bases not matched to a gene: 11. The CDR3 extends over 17 amino acids. Germline V gives CDR1 MRHNA, CDR2 SNTAGT. The CDR3 sequence is CASSFVLAGGLMNEQFF. For the CDR3, the DNA is TGTGCCAGCAGTTTTGTACTAGCGGGGGGGCTGATGAATGAGCAGTTCTTC.

The gene calls are TRBV30 and TRBJ1-2; 7 nucleotides line up with TRBD1. This CDR3 has 14 residues. J gave up 7 bases and V 3 bases, and 11 bases lay outside the gene matches. Germline V gene sequence: CDR1 GTSNPN, CDR2 SVGIG (reference sequence). The CDR3 is CAWSDLGAGGGYTF. CDR3 nucleotide sequence: TGTGCCTGGAGCGACCTGGGGGCAGGGGGTGGCTACACCTTC.

This chain uses TRBV15 with TRBJ2-2; D is undetermined. Trimming removed 4 bases at V and 1 base at J, with 7 bases between. This CDR3 region has 14 residues. The germline CDR1 and CDR2 sequences are LNHNV and YYDKDF (reference sequence). In DNA form, the CDR3 reads TGTGCCACCAGCAAAGACATGAACACCGGGGAGCTGTTTTTT. Its protein product is CATSKDMNTGELFF.

The V and J genes are TRBV10-3 and TRBJ2-3, with 8 bases aligning to TRBD2. Germline values: CDR1 ENHRY, CDR2 SYGVKD. The J segment lost 5 bases and the V segment lost 3 bases, leaving 10 bases of the junction unmatched. The CDR3 has 16 residues. CDR3 sequence reads: CAISDPGRGALDTQYF. The DNA of the CDR3 is TGTGCCATCAGTGACCCGGGGCGGGGGGCCTTAGATACGCAGTATTTT.

The chain links TRBV19 to TRBJ1-6; TRBD1 aligns across 8 bases. The CDR3 totals 15 residues. V lost 4 bases to trimming and J lost 11 bases; unmatched junction nucleotides: 10. Germline V gives CDR1 LNHDA, CDR2 SQIVND (reference sequence). The CDR3 coding sequence is TGTGCCAGTAGTACCGGGACAGGTCGGGCAACACCCCTCCACTTT. Translating it yields CASSTGTGRATPLHF.

The rearrangement uses TRBV19 and TRBJ1-5, with D perhaps matching TRBD1 (5 bases). The V end was cut by 7 bases, the J end by 4 bases, with 8 bases between. Looked up from germline, CDR1 is LNHDA and CDR2 is SQIVND (reference sequence). This CDR3 comprises 12 residues. The CDR3 nucleotides read TGTGCCAGTAAGGGGTTGAATCAGCCCCAGCATTTT. It yields the protein CASKGLNQPQHF.

This clone was counted once. The genes are TRBV18 and TRBJ1-1; D may be TRBD1 (6 bases). V was shortened by 3 bases and J by 6 bases, with 17 bases between the two germline ends. Germline CDR1 KGHSH, CDR2 LQKENI. This CDR3 region has 15 residues. This CDR3 is CASSPLQGIGAEAFF. DNA of the CDR3: TGTGCCAGCTCACCCCTCCAGGGGATTGGGGCTGAAGCTTTCTTT.

The chain combines TRBV6-6 with TRBJ1-1; D uncertain. V was clipped by 6 bases and J by 1 base, with 12 bases between them. Germline V gene sequence: CDR1 MNHNY, CDR2 SVGAGI (reference sequence). There are 14 residues in the CDR3. The CDR3 loop is CASRGDQTNTEAFF. The DNA of the CDR3 is TGTGCCAGCAGGGGAGACCAAACGAACACTGAAGCTTTCTTT.